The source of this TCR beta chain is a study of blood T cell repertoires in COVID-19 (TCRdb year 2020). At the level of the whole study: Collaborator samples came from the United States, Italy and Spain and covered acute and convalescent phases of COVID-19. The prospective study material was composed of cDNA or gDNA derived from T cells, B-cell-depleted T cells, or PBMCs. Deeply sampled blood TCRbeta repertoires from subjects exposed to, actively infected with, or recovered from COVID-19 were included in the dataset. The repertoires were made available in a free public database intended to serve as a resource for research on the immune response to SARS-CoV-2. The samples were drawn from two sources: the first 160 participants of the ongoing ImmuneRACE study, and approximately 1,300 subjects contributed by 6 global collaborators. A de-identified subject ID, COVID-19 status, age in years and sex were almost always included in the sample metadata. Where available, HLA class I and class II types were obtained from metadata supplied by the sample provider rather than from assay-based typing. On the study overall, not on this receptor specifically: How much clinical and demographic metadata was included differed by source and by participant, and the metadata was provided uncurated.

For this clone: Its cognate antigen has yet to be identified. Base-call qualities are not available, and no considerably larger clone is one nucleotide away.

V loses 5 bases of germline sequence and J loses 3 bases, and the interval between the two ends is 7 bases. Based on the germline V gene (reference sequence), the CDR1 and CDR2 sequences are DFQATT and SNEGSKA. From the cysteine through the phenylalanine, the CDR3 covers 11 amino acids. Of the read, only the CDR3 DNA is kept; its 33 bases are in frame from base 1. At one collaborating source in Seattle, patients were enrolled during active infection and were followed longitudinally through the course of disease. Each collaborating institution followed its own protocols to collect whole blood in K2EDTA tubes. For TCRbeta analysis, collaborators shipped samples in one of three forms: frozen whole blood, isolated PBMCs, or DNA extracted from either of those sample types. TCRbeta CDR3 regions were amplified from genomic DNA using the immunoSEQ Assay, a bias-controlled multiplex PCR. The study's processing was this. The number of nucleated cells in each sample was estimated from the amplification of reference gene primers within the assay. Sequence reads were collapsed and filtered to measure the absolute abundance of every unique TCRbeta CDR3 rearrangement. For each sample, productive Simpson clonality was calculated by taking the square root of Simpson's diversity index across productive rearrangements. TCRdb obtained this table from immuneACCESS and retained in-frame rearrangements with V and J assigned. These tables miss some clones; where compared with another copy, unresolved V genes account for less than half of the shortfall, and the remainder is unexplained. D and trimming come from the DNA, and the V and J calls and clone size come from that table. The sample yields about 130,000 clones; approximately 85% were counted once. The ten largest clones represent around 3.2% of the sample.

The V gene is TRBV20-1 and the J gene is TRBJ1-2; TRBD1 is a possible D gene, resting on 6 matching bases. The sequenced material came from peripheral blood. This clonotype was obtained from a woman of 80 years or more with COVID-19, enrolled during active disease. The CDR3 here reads CSAAGDYGYTF. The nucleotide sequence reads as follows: TGCAGTGCTGCAGGGGACTATGGCTACACCTTC.